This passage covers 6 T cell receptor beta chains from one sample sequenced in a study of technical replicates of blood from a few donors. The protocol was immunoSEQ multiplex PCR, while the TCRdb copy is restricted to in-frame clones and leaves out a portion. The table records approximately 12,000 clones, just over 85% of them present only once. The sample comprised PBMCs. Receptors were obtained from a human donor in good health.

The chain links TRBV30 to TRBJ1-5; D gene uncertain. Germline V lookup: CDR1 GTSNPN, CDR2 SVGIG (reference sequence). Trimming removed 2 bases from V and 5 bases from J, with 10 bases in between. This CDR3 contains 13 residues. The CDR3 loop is CAWSRGEHQPQHF. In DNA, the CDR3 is TGTGCCTGGAGTCGCGGGGAACATCAGCCCCAGCATTTT.

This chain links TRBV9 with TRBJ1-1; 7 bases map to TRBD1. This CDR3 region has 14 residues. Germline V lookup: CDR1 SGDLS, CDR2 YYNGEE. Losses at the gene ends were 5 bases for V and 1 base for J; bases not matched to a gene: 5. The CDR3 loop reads CASSKGAKNTEAFF. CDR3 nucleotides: TGTGCCAGCAGTAAGGGGGCAAAGAACACTGAAGCTTTCTTT.

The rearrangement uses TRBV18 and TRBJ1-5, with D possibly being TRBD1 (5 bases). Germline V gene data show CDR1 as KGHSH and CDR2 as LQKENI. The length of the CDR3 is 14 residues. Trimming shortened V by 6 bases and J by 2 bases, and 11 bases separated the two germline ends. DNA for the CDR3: TGTGCCAGCTCTGAAGGGGATGGCAATCAGCCCCAGCATTTT. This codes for CASSEGDGNQPQHF. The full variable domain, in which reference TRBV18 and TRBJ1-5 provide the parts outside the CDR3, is NAGVMQNPRHLVRRRGQEARLRCSPMKGHSHVYWYRQLPEEGLKFMVYLQKENIIDESGMPKERFSAEFPKEGPSILRIQQVVRGDSAAYFCASSEGDGNQPQHFGDGTRLSIL.

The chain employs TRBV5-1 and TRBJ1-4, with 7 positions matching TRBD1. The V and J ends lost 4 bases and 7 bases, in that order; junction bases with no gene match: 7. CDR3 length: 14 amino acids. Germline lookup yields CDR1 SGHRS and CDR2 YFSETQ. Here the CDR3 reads CASSRRGMGEKLFF. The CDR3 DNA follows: TGCGCCAGCAGCCGCAGGGGGATGGGTGAAAAACTGTTTTTT.

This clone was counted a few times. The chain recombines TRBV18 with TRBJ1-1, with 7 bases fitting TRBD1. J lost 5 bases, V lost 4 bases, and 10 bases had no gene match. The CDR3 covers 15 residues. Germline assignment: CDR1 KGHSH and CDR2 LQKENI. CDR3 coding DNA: TGTGCCAGCTCACGAGATCAGACAGGGCAGACTGAAGCTTTCTTT. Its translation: CASSRDQTGQTEAFF.

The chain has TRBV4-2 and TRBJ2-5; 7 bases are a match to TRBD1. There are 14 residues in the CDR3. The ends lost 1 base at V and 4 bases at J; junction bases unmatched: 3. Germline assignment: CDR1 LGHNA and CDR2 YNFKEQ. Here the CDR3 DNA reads TGTGCCAGCAGCCAAGGACAGGGCTCAGAGACCCAGTACTTC. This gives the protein CASSQGQGSETQYF.